The clone carrying this T cell receptor beta chain was detected a few times. Its antigen is not known. These data are taken from a study of cytomegalovirus exposure and HLA in healthy donors. On the study more broadly: Of about 390 genotyped donors, around 80% grouped in the Caucasian-associated ancestry cluster.

The PCR contained 60 Vbeta and 13 Jbeta primers. Data came from immunoSEQ multiplex PCR; TCRdb stores just in-frame clones and leaves some out. The sample records some 150,000 clones, roughly 9% being singletons. The study's findings and limits: Productive status was seen about 90% or about 30% of the time for most TCR beta V segments in an earlier analysis. A cluster of highly shared sequence variants was likely a sequencing artifact.

The CDR3 contains 16 residues. Trimming removed 0 bases from V and 8 bases from J; junction bases left unmatched: 11. In germline, CDR1 is LGHNA, CDR2 YSLEER. Sequenced material: PBMCs. The receptor was isolated from a woman in her thirties or forties in good health and CMV-seropositive. The chain links TRBV4-3 to TRBJ1-2; 8 nucleotides match TRBD1. CDR3 sequence (DNA): TGCGCCAGCAGCCAAGATCTTGAAAACAGGGGGTTAGGCTACACCTTC. Its protein is CASSQDLENRGLGYTF.